This paragraph reports one T cell receptor beta chain. The data originate from a study of cytomegalovirus exposure and HLA in healthy donors. The CDR3 is 14 amino acids. Trimming pared 0 bases from V and 3 bases from J, leaving 8 bases between. From germline, CDR1 is PRHDT and CDR2 FYEKMQ (reference sequence). Amplification used 60 Vbeta primers and 13 Jbeta primers. Assay used: immunoSEQ multiplex PCR; TCRdb lists only in-frame clones, some missing. This sample yields 80,000 to 95,000 clones, of which about 69% are seen a single time; roughly 16% belongs to the top ten. The clonotype comes from a woman aged 18-29 years in good health and CMV-seropositive. Sample: PBMCs. This chain uses TRBV13 with TRBJ2-5; maybe TRBD2 (6 bases). The CDR3 sequence: CASSLGTREETQYF. The CDR3 coding sequence is TGTGCCAGCAGCTTAGGGACTAGAGAAGAGACCCAGTACTTC.